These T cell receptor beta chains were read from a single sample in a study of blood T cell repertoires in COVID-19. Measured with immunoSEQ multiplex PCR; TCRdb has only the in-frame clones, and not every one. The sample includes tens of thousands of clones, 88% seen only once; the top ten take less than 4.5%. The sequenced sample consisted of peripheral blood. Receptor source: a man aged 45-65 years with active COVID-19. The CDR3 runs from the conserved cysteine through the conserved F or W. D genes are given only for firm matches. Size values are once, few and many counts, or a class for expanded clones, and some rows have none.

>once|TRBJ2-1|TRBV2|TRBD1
TGTGCCAGCATCGCGGGACAGGGGGCGGTTGTAAATGAGCAGTTCTTC
CASIAGQGAVVNEQFF
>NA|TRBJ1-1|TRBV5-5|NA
TGTGCCAGCAGCTTGGCCTTTGGACAATTCACTGAAGCTTTCTTT
CASSLAFGQFTEAFF
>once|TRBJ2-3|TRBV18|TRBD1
TGTGCCAGCTCACCCGCGACCGGACAGGGGAACACAGATACGCAGTATTTT
CASSPATGQGNTDTQYF
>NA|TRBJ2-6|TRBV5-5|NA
TGTGCCAGCAGCCGAGGTGTAGATGGGGCCAACGTCCTGACTTTC
CASSRGVDGANVLTF
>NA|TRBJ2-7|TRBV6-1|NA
TGTGCCAGCAGTGAAGCGCGGGGCTACGAGCAGTACTTC
CASSEARGYEQYF
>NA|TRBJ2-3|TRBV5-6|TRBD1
TGTGCCAGCAGCCCTGACAGGGTGCTTCGCACAGATACGCAGTATTTT
CASSPDRVLRTDTQYF
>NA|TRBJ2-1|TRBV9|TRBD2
TGTGCCAGCAGCGTGACTAGCGGGGGGGAGCAGTTCTTC
CASSVTSGGEQFF
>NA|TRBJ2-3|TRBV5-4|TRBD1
TGTGCCAGCAGCTCGGGGACAGGTAGCACAGATACGCAGTATTTT
CASSSGTGSTDTQYF
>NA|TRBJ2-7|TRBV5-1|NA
TGCGCCAGCAGCTTGGGTCGCAGGCGAACCTACGAGCAGTACTTC
CASSLGRRRTYEQYF
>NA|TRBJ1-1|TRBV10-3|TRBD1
TGTGCCATCAGTCCGGACAGGAAGAACACTGAAGCTTTCTTT
CAISPDRKNTEAFF
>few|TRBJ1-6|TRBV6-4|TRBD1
TGTGCCAGCAGTGACCCGCAGAACAGGGGGCTTAATTCACCCCTCCACTTT
CASSDPQNRGLNSPLHF
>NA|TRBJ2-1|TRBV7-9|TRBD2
TGTGCCAGCAGCTTAGGACTAGCGGGGTTCAGCAATGAGCAGTTCTTC
CASSLGLAGFSNEQFF
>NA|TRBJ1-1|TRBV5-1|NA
TGCGCCAGCAGCTTACGAATCCGGGACACTGAAGCTTTCTTT
CASSLRIRDTEAFF
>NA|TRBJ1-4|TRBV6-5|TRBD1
TGTGCCAGCAGGGACTCAGGGGGCAATGAAAAACTGTTTTTT
CASRDSGGNEKLFF
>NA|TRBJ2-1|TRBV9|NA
TGTGCCAGCAGCCCCGGGTTGGCGGGGCAACCCTACAATGAGCAGTTCTTC
CASSPGLAGQPYNEQFF
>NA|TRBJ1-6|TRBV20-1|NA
TGCAGTGCTAGTCTCGGACAGAGGAAGAATTCACCCCTCCACTTT
CSASLGQRKNSPLHF
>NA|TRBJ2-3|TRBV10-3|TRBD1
TGTGCCATCGCATTAAACAGGGGTCGTGCAGATACGCAGTATTTT
CAIALNRGRADTQYF
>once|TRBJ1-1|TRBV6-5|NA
TGTGCCATCCGGAGGGAGGTTTCGAACACTGAAGCTTTCTTT
CAIRREVSNTEAFF
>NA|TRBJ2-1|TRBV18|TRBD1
TGTGCCAGCTCACCATGGGACAGTAAGGGTGAGCAGTTCTTC
CASSPWDSKGEQFF
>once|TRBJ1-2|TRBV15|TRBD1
TGTGCCACCAGCCGAGGTATCAAGGGACAGTCCCTAGGCTACACCTTC
CATSRGIKGQSLGYTF
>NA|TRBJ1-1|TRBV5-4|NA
TGTGCCAGCAGCTTCAAGGGGAAGACTGAAGCTTTCTTT
CASSFKGKTEAFF
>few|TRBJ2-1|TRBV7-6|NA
TGTGCCAGCAGCTCTCGGGTCCGAAGGAATGAGCAGTTCTTC
CASSSRVRRNEQFF
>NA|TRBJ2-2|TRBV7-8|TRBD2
TGTGCCAGCAGCTCCGGACTAGCGGGGGGAACCGGGGAGCTGTTTTTT
CASSSGLAGGTGELFF
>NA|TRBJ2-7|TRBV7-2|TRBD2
TGTGCCAGCAGCGCTAGCGGGGCCCGGACCTACGAGCAGTACTTC
CASSASGARTYEQYF
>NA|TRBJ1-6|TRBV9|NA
TGTGCCAGCAGCGTAGGCCCTCCCGAGGGTTCACCCCTCCACTTT
CASSVGPPEGSPLHF
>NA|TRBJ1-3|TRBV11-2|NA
TGTGCCAGCAGCCACCGTGTTTGGGGGCCCCACTCTGGAAACACCATATATTTT
CASSHRVWGPHSGNTIYF
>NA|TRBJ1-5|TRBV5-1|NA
TGCGCCCCCCCAGATCAGCCCCAGCATTTT
CAPPDQPQHF
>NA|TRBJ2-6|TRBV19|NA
TGTGCCAGTATGAGGGCAGGAGGGGCCAACGTCCTGACTTTC
CASMRAGGANVLTF
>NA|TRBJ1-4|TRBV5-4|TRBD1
TGTGCCAGCAGCCCCCGGACAGGGGAAAAACTGTTTTTT
CASSPRTGEKLFF
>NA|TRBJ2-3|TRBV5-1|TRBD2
TGCGCCAGCAGCTCTAGCGGGGGGGAAGGTACGCAGTATTTT
CASSSSGGEGTQYF
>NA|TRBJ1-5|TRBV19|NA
TGTGCCAGTAGTATGGGTGGGGCGAGGAGCAATCAGCCCCAGCATTTT
CASSMGGARSNQPQHF
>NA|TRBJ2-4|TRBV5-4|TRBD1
TGTGCCAGCAGCTCCGGGACAGGGGCTGGAAACATTCAGTACTTC
CASSSGTGAGNIQYF
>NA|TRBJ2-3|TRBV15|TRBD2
TGTGCCACCAGCAGGCCCCTGGGGGGGGGAAGGGATACGCAGTATTTT
CATSRPLGGGRDTQYF
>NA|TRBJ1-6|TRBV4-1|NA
TGCGCCAGCAGCCTGGTGGCATATCCCTCGGAGACCCTCCACTTT
CASSLVAYPSETLHF